Detailed here is one T cell receptor (beta chain). Its antigen is unknown. No clone much larger than this one lies a single base away; base qualities are absent. These data are taken from a study of lymphopenia after photon versus proton radiotherapy (dated by TCRdb to the late 2010s). Study-level background: In patients with gastrointestinal tumors who developed high-grade lymphopenia, the study compared the immunological effects of photon radiation therapy with those of proton radiation therapy. The study was designed to characterize how the impact on the immune system differs between the two radiation modalities. The 15 to 20 patients in the cohort had gastrointestinal tumors, were treated with either photon or proton therapy, and subsequently developed lymphopenia.

The library was built by means of the immunoSEQ multiplex PCR assay. T cell repertoires were profiled by deep sequencing of rearranged TCR beta loci, alongside multiparametric flow cytometry. TCRdb took this table from immuneACCESS and kept in-frame rearrangements with V and J called. Such tables lack part of the clones; where checked against another copy, unresolved V genes explain under half of the gap, and the rest is unexplained. The sample includes around 19,000 clones, with 84% observed a single time. The top ten clonotypes cover over 2.5% of the sample. The paper as a whole reports these results and caveats: Among patients across the cohort who died, overall survival time showed an inverse correlation with a larger post-nadir drop in TCR diversity. After the lymphocyte count nadir, repertoires from photon-treated patients showed oligoclonal expansion, particularly of CD8+ Temra cells, and this expansion drove the decline in diversity. The survival association was assessed only in patients who died, and better survival with proton therapy was presented by the authors as a possibility rather than a demonstrated result. Relative stability during treatment was observed in proton-treated patients, whereas loss of naive T cells and TCR diversity and gain of effector/memory populations were observed in photon-treated patients.

There are 13 amino acids in the CDR3, from cysteine to phenylalanine inclusive. Of all the DNA, just the CDR3 is kept, 39 bases in frame from base 1. The germline V gene specifies SGHVS as CDR1 and FNYEAQ as CDR2. The germline ends are 10 bases apart after V is trimmed by 3 bases and J by 5 bases. The V and J genes are TRBV7-6 and TRBJ1-1, with a tentative D gene TRBD1 over 6 matching bases. This sample comprised peripheral blood, obtained from a patient treated with photon-based radiotherapy. This TCR came from a woman between 45 and 65 years old with pancreatic cancer. The CDR3 sequence is CASSFGQGTEAFF. In nucleotide form, the sequence is TGTGCCAGCAGCTTTGGCCAGGGGACTGAAGCTTTCTTT.